Listed below are T cell receptor beta chains from one sample, sequenced in a study of T cells after yellow fever vaccination. MiXCR was run by TCRdb on the 5' RACE reads, yielding one entry per CDR3 protein. This sample carries 240,000 or so distinct CDR3 sequences, around 7% of them seen once, and the ten largest clones take approximately 0.85%. This specimen was CD4+ T cells sorted from PBMCs, taken 15 days after the yellow fever booster vaccination. The receptors derive from a man aged 25 to 40 who received the YFV17D yellow fever vaccine. Both conserved end residues are part of each CDR3.

CDR3	V	length
CASSHLGRGEKLFF	TRBV3-1	14
CASSAGTGRDEQYF	TRBV7-9	14
CASSVGTSYEQYF	TRBV9	13
CASSLQGTEAFF	TRBV5-1	12
CSVAGLAGGLISYEQYF	TRBV29-1	17
CASSLTSGGYNEQFF	TRBV14	15
CASRTGANSPLHF	TRBV5-1	13
CASQGLAANTDTQYF	TRBV28	15
CASSLAGTSGETQYF	TRBV7-2	15
CASSKVGEEEQYF	TRBV21-1	13
CASSFRRGDLYEQFF	TRBV5-1	15
CASSGAREANTEAFF	TRBV5-1	15
CASSSDGGNQPQHF	TRBV12-3/TRBV12-4	14
CGHRRGPGETQYF	TRBV20-1	13
CASSLAGKRRERETQYF	TRBV12-3/TRBV12-4	17
CASSWLATSTDTQYF	TRBV5-1	15
CASRPTGLAGVGANVLTF	TRBV10-2	18
CASGGQGGQPQHF	TRBV25-1	13
CASSDRQPTIYGYTF	TRBV6-1	15
CASSLSDGSQETQYF	TRBV11-2	15
CASSPGRSGGPLETQYF	TRBV7-2	17
CASQGDQEEKLFF	TRBV18	13
CASSTLGFGEKLFF	TRBV5-4	14
CASSFREAYEQYF	TRBV7-2	13
CAISETGENSPLHF	TRBV10-3	14
CSARQLDGYEQYF	TRBV20-1	13
CASSAGQGNSPLHF	TRBV7-9	14
CASSSAVVGTDTQYF	TRBV5-6	15
CASRQTSVDRDEQFF	TRBV12-3/TRBV12-4	15
CSAKGSGQVAYGYTF	TRBV20-1	15